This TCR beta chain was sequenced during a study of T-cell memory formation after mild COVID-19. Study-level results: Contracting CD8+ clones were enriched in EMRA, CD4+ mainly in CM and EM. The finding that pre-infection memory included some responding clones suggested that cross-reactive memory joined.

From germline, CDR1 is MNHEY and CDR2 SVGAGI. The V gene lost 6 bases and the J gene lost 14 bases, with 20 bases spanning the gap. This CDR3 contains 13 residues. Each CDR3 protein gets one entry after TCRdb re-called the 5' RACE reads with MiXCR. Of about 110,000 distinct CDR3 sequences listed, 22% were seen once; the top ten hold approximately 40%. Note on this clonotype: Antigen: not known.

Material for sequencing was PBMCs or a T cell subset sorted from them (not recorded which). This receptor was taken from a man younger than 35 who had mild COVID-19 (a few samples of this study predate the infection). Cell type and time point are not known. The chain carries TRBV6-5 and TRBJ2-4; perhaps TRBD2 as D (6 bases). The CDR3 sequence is CASSKDYRGWEYF. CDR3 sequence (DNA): TGTGCCAGCAGCAAAGACTACCGGGGGTGGGAGTACTTC.